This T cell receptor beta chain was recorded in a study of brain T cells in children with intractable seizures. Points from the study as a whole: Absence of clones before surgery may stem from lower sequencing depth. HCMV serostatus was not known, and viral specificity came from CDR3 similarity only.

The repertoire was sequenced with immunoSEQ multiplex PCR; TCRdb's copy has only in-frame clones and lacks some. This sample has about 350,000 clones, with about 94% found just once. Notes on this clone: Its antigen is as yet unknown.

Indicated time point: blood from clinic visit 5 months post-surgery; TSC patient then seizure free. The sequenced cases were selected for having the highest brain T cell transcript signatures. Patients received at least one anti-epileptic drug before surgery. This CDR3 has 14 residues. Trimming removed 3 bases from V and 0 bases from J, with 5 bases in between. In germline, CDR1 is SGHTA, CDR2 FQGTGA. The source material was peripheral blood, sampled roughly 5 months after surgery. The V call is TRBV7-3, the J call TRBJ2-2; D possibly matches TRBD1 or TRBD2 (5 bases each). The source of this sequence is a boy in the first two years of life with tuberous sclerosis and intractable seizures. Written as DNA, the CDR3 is TGTGCCAGCAGCTTGGGGGCGAACACCGGGGAGCTGTTTTTT. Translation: CASSLGANTGELFF.